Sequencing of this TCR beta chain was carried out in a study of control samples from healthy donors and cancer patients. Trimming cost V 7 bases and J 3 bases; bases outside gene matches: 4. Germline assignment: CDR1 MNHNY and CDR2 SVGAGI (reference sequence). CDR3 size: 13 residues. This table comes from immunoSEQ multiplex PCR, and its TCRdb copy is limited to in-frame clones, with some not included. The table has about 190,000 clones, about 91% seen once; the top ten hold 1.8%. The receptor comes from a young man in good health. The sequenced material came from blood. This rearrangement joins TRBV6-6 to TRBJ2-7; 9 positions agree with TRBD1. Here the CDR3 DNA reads TGTGCCAGCAACCCGGGACAGGGCTACGAGCAGTACTTC. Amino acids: CASNPGQGYEQYF.